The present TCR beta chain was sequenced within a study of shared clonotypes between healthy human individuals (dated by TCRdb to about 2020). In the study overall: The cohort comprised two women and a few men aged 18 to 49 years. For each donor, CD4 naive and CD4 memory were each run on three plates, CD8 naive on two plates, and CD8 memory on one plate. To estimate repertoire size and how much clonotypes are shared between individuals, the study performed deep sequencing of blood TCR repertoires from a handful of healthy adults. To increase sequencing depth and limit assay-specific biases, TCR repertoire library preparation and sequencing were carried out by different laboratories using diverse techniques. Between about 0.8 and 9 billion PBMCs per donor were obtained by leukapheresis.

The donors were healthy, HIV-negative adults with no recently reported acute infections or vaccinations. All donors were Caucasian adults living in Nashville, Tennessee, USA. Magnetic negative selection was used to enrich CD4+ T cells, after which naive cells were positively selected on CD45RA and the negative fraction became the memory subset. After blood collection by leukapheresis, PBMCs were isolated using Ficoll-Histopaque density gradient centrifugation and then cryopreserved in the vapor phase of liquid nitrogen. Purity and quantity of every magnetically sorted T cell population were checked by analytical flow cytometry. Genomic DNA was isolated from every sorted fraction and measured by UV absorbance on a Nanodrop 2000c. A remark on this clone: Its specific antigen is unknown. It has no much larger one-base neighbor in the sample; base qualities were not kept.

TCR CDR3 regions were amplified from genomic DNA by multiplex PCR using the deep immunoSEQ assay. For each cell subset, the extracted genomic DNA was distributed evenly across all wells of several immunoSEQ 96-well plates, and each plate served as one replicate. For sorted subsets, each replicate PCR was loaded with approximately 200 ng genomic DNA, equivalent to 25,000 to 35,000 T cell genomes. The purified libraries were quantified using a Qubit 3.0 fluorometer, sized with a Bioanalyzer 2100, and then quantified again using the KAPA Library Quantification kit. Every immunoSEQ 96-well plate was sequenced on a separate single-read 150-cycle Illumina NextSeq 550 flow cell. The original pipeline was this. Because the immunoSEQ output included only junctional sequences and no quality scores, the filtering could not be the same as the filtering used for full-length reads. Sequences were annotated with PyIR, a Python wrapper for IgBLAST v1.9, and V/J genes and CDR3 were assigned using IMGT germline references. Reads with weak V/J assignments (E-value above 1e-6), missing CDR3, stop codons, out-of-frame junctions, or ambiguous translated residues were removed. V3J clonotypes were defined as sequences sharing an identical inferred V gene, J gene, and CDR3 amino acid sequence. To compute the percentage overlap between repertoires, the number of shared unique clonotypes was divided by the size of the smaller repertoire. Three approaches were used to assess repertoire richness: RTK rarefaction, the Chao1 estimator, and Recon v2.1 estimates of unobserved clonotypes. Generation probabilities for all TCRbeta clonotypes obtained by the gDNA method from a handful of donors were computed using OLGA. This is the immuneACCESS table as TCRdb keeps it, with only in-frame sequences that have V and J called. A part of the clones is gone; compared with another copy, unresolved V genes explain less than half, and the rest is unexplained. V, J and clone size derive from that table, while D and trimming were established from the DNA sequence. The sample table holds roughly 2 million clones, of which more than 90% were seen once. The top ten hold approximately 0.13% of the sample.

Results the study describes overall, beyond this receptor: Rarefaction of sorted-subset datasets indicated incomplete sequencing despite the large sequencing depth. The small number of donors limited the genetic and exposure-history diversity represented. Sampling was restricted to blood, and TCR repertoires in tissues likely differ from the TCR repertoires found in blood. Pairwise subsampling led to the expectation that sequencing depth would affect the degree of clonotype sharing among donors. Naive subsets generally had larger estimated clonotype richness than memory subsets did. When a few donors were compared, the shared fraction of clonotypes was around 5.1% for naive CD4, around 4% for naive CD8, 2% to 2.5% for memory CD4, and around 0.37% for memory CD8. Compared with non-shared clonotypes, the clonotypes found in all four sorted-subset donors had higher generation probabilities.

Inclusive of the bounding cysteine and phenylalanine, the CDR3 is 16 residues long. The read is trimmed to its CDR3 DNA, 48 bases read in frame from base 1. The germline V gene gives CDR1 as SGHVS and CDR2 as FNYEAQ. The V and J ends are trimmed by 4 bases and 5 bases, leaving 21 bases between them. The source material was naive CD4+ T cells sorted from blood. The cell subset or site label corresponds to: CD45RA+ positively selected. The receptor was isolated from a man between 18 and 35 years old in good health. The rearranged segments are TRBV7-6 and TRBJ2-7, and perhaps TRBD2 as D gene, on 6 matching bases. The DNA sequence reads TGTGCCAGCAGCTCCCCCCGCGAAGGAGGGGAGGACGAGCAGTACTTC. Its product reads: CASSSPREGGEDEQYF.